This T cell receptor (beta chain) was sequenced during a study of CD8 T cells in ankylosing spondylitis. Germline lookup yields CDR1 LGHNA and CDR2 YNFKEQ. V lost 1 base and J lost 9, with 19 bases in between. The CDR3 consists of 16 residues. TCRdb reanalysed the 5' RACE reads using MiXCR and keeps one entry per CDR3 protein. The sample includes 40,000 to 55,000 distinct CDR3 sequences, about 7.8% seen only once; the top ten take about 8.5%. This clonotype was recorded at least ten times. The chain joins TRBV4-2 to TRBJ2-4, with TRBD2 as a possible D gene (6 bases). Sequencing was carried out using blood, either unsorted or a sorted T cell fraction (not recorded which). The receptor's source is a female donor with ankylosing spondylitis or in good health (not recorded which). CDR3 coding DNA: TGTGCCAGCAGCCAAGTAGCGGTTCAGGGCTCGACCATTCAGTACTTC. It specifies CASSQVAVQGSTIQYF.